This T cell receptor beta chain was retrieved from a study of T-cell memory formation after mild COVID-19. Study-level information: Largely, the TCR clusters proved donor specific.

General study results and limits: Clones shrinking between day 15 and 85 showed a balanced CD4/CD8 split, and those that grew later tilted toward CD4+.

5'RACE, which relied on constant-segment primers, yielded TCR alpha and TCR beta cDNA libraries carrying sample barcodes and UMIs. Each CDR3 protein is one row after TCRdb ran MiXCR on the 5' RACE reads. The repertoire holds roughly 200,000 distinct CDR3 sequences, with 16% as singletons. V was clipped by 6 bases and J by 2 bases, with 17 bases between them. This CDR3 contains 17 residues. Germline loops: CDR1 PRHDT, CDR2 FYEKMQ (reference sequence). About this clonotype itself: Its matching antigen is unknown.

The TCR sequence derives from an adult woman who had mild COVID-19 (a few samples of this study predate the infection). Cell type and time point are not known. This rearrangement joins TRBV13 to TRBJ2-6; D is uncertain. The specimen was PBMCs or a T cell subset sorted from them (not recorded which). The DNA of the CDR3 is TGTGCCAGCAGGGCCGAAGCCGGCTTAGCTGGGGCCAACGTCCTGACTTTC. It translates to CASRAEAGLAGANVLTF.